This TCR beta chain was documented in a study of CD8 T cells in Susac syndrome. Control patients had untreated stable or active relapsing-remitting multiple sclerosis by revised McDonald criteria. The TEMRA cells underwent FACS enrichment, while the CD8+ and CD4+ T cells underwent negative isolation. Trimming left V 1 base short and J 1 base short, with 7 bases between. From germline, CDR1 is SQVTM and CDR2 ANQGSEA. The CDR3 is 13 residues long. RNA was extracted with the RNeasy kit, and a quantity of roughly 0.5 to 1 ug was reverse transcribed using random hexamers. The method of amplification for TCR beta CDR3 was immunoSEQ multiplex PCR, covering 54 Vbeta and 13 Jbeta. TCRdb analysed the immunoSEQ multiplex PCR reads with MiXCR anew, one entry per CDR3 protein. The profile covers 200,000 to 300,000 distinct CDR3 sequences, with around 95% appearing a single time and about 0.07% taken by the ten largest.

The J gene is TRBJ1-1, the V gene TRBV29-1; D is uncertain. Specimen: CD4+ T cells from PBMCs. This TCR was sampled from a human donor with multiple sclerosis. CDR3 coding DNA: TGCAGCGTTGAAGGACTAGGGAACACTGAAGCTTTCTTT. Its protein is CSVEGLGNTEAFF. Looking up the rest from reference TRBV29-1 and TRBJ1-1 gives the full variable domain: SAVISQKPSRDICQRGTSLTIQCQVDSQVTMMFWYRQQPGQSLTLIATANQGSEATYESGFVIDKFPISRPNLTFSTLTVSNMSPEDSSIYLCSVEGLGNTEAFFGQGTRLTVV.